The clone carrying this TCR beta chain was found once. TCRdb keeps only in-frame clones here, not all; method: immunoSEQ multiplex PCR. The sample records over 25,000 clones, 75% to 85% being singletons. V was clipped by 1 base and J by 2 bases, with 9 bases between them. CDR1 MNHEY and CDR2 SMNVEV come from the germline V gene (reference sequence). The CDR3 runs to 15 residues. This entry belongs to a study of T cells in narcolepsy. This chain joins TRBV27 and TRBJ1-5, with D uncertain. Sequencing was carried out using CD45RA- memory CD4+ T cells from PBMCs. The clonotype originates from a human donor with narcolepsy. CDR3 sequence (DNA): TGTGCCAGCAGTTTATTGGCAGGCGGCAATCAGCCCCAGCATTTT. Its protein product is CASSLLAGGNQPQHF.